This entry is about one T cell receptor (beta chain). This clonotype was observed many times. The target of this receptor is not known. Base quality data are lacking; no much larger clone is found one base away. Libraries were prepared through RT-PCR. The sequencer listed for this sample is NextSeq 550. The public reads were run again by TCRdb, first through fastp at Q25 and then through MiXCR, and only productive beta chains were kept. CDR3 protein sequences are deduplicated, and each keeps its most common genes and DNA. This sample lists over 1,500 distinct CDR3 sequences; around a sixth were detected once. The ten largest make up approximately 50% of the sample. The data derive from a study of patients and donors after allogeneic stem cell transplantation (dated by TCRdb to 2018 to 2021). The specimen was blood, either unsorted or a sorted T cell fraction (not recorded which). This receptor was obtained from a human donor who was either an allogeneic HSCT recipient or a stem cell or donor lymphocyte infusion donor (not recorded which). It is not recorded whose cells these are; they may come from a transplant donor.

The sequence in DNA is TGTGCCAGCAGCCCGGGACAGGGGGCAACTAATGAAAAACTGTTTTTT. Translated, this gives CASSPGQGATNEKLFF. The chain was built from TRBV7-9 and TRBJ1-4, with 11 middle bases fitting TRBD1. The CDR3 contains 16 residues, cysteine and phenylalanine counted. Only the CDR3 region is kept as DNA, spanning 48 bases read in frame from base 1. CDR1 SEHNR and CDR2 FQNEAQ were looked up in the germline V gene (reference sequence). At the junction V is shortened by 5 bases and J by 0 bases; bases outside the gene matches: 2.